The present TCR beta chain was sequenced within a study of blood T cell repertoires in COVID-19. Self-reported history from a screening survey and questionnaire set each donor's cohort. The germline V gene encodes CDR1 MNHEY and CDR2 SVGEGT. The CDR3 length is 17 residues. V dropped 6 bases and J dropped 3; count of bases not matched to a gene: 14. TCRdb's table, derived via immunoSEQ multiplex PCR, lists solely in-frame clones and lacks some. The table lists roughly 250,000 clones, around nine tenths of them singletons. The sample consisted of PBMCs or T cells enriched from blood (not recorded which). The chain links TRBV6-2 or TRBV6-3 to TRBJ2-7, with TRBD2 identical over 10 bases. This TCR came from a woman in her late teens or twenties who had recovered from COVID-19. As DNA, the CDR3 is TGTGCCAGCAGCCCTATACAACTAGCGGGGTTCCTCTACGAGCAGTACTTC. Amino acids: CASSPIQLAGFLYEQYF.